This is a list of T cell receptor beta chains from one sample in a study of blood T cell repertoires in COVID-19. Libraries were prepared by immunoSEQ multiplex PCR; TCRdb keeps only in-frame clonotypes and omits some of them. The data hold roughly 250,000 clones, with roughly 90% observed a single time. Sequenced: PBMCs or T cells enriched from blood (not recorded which). Source of these receptors: a woman aged 50 to 60 who had recovered from COVID-19. Each CDR3 is given with its conserved first and last residue. D genes are given only for firm matches. Clone size is stated in some rows and not others, as once, few, many or a class when expanded.

d_call	v_call	clone_size	j_call	cdr3_aa	cdr3_nt
TRBD1	TRBV2	NA	TRBJ1-3	CASGGQGAGNTIYF	TGTGCCAGCGGGGGACAGGGGGCTGGAAACACCATATATTTT
TRBD2	TRBV7-2	NA	TRBJ2-1	CASSRGGSYNEQFF	TGTGCCAGCAGCCGCGGGGGCTCCTACAATGAGCAGTTCTTC
NA	TRBV5-5	NA	TRBJ1-1	CASSLVTSVTEAFF	TGTGCCAGCAGCCTCGTGACTTCGGTCACTGAAGCTTTCTTT
TRBD2	TRBV3-1/TRBV3-2	NA	TRBJ2-1	CASSQYLAGASYNEQFF	TGTGCCAGCAGCCAGTATCTAGCGGGAGCGTCCTACAATGAGCAGTTCTTC
NA	TRBV15	NA	TRBJ1-3	CATSSPGVGNTIYF	TGTGCCACCAGCAGCCCAGGGGTAGGAAACACCATATATTTT
NA	TRBV6-6	NA	TRBJ2-5	CASSDSLVWETQYF	TGTGCCAGCAGTGACTCGCTAGTCTGGGAGACCCAGTACTTC
TRBD2	TRBV19	NA	TRBJ2-1	CASSIASGSLNEQFF	TGTGCCAGTAGTATAGCTAGCGGGAGTCTCAATGAGCAGTTCTTC
TRBD2	TRBV19	NA	TRBJ2-7	CASRETSGRLEQYF	TGTGCCAGTAGGGAGACTAGCGGCCGTCTCGAGCAGTACTTC
NA	TRBV7-2	NA	TRBJ1-5	CASRRVEENQPQHF	TGTGCCAGCAGGAGGGTCGAGGAGAATCAGCCCCAGCATTTT
NA	TRBV2	NA	TRBJ2-6	CASSAGSGANVLTF	TGTGCCAGCAGTGCGGGTTCTGGGGCCAACGTCCTGACTTTC
NA	TRBV28	NA	TRBJ1-2	CASSLEGQRSGYTF	TGTGCCAGCAGTTTAGAGGGACAACGGAGTGGCTACACCTTC
NA	TRBV27	NA	TRBJ1-1	CASSSFFSGRGGFGTEAFF	TGTGCCAGCAGTTCATTCTTCTCGGGACGGGGGGGGTTCGGCACTGAAGCTTTCTTT
NA	TRBV30	NA	TRBJ2-2	CAWSGSEAGELFF	TGTGCCTGGAGCGGGAGTGAAGCCGGGGAGCTGTTTTTT
TRBD2	TRBV15	once	TRBJ2-1	CATSSYSREDNEQFF	TGTGCCACCAGCAGTTATTCGCGGGAGGACAATGAGCAGTTCTTC
TRBD1	TRBV7-7	NA	TRBJ2-5	CASSTGTGAETQYF	TGTGCTAGCAGCACCGGGACAGGGGCCGAGACCCAGTACTTC
TRBD1	TRBV28	NA	TRBJ1-1	CASRPPGQEGTEAFF	TGTGCCAGCAGACCTCCGGGACAGGAAGGGACTGAAGCTTTCTTT
NA	TRBV30	NA	TRBJ1-1	CAWSVGVNTEAFF	TGTGCCTGGAGTGTAGGGGTGAACACTGAAGCTTTCTTT
TRBD2	TRBV5-4	NA	TRBJ2-1	CASSLQVAGVDEQFF	TGTGCCAGCAGCTTGCAGGTAGCGGGAGTGGATGAGCAGTTCTTC
NA	TRBV5-1	NA	TRBJ2-3	CASSLDAGTQYF	TGCGCCAGCAGCTTGGATGCGGGGACGCAGTATTTT
NA	TRBV10-2	NA	TRBJ2-7	CASRARAQGSYEQYF	TGCGCCAGCAGAGCAAGAGCACAGGGTTCCTACGAGCAGTACTTC
TRBD1	TRBV2	once	TRBJ2-5	CASMGRGRETQYF	TGTGCCAGCATGGGCAGGGGGCGAGAGACCCAGTACTTC
TRBD2	TRBV6-1	NA	TRBJ2-3	CASSEQGLAVSTDTQYF	TGTGCCAGCAGTGAACAGGGACTAGCTGTTAGCACAGATACGCAGTATTTT
NA	TRBV25-1	few	TRBJ1-2	CASSETSRGYTF	TGTGCCAGCAGTGAGACGTCGCGGGGCTACACCTTC
NA	TRBV5-1	NA	TRBJ1-1	CASSWQGSKDTEAFF	TGCGCCAGCAGCTGGCAGGGAAGTAAGGACACTGAAGCTTTCTTT
TRBD2	TRBV27	NA	TRBJ2-4	CASSLYSPSGKGNIQYF	TGTGCCAGCAGTTTGTACAGCCCCAGCGGGAAGGGAAACATTCAGTACTTC
NA	TRBV6-6	few	TRBJ1-5	CASSFQGYSNQPQHF	TGTGCCAGCAGTTTCCAGGGTTATAGCAATCAGCCCCAGCATTTT
TRBD1	TRBV3-1/TRBV3-2	NA	TRBJ2-5	CASSPSTGYQETQYF	TGTGCCAGCAGCCCCTCGACAGGGTACCAAGAGACCCAGTACTTC
NA	TRBV28	NA	TRBJ1-2	CASSWTANYGYTF	TGTGCCAGCAGTTGGACAGCTAACTATGGCTACACCTTC
TRBD1	TRBV18	NA	TRBJ2-7	CASSPIATGDSYEQYF	TGTGCCAGCTCACCAATCGCGACAGGGGATTCCTACGAGCAGTACTTC
TRBD2	TRBV28	NA	TRBJ2-1	CASSLGTSGRGEQFF	TGTGCCAGCAGTCTTGGGACTAGCGGGAGAGGAGAGCAGTTCTTC
NA	TRBV30	NA	TRBJ1-1	CAWMRRTEAFF	TGTGCCTGGATGAGGCGCACTGAAGCTTTCTTT
NA	TRBV27	NA	TRBJ1-2	CASSLKGVGYGYTF	TGTGCCAGCAGTTTAAAGGGGGTAGGCTATGGCTACACCTTC
TRBD1	TRBV28	NA	TRBJ2-5	CASSLDRVRQETQYF	TGTGCCAGCAGTTTAGACAGGGTACGGCAAGAGACCCAGTACTTC
TRBD2	TRBV7-2	NA	TRBJ2-5	CASSPGLAGLETQYF	TGTGCCAGCAGCCCGGGACTAGCGGGTTTGGAGACCCAGTACTTC
NA	TRBV19	NA	TRBJ1-3	CASSAANGNTIYF	TGTGCCAGTAGCGCGGCAAATGGAAACACCATATATTTT
TRBD2	TRBV29-1	NA	TRBJ2-5	CSVHGTRSETQYF	TGCAGCGTCCACGGGACTAGAAGCGAGACCCAGTACTTC
NA	TRBV29-1	few	TRBJ2-7	CSVADSGDSYEQYF	TGCAGCGTTGCTGATAGCGGAGACTCTTACGAGCAGTACTTC
NA	TRBV27	NA	TRBJ1-1	CASSLNRVSAEAFF	TGTGCCAGCAGTTTAAACAGGGTGAGCGCTGAAGCTTTCTTT
NA	TRBV28	NA	TRBJ2-6	CASSTTAGANVLTF	TGTGCCAGCAGTACGACAGCTGGGGCCAACGTCCTGACTTTC
NA	TRBV20-1	NA	TRBJ1-1	CSASGRGSEAFF	TGCAGTGCTAGTGGCAGGGGTAGTGAAGCTTTCTTT
NA	TRBV19	NA	TRBJ1-5	CASSQSNQPQHF	TGTGCCAGTAGCCAGAGCAATCAGCCCCAGCATTTT
NA	TRBV7-2	NA	TRBJ2-6	CASDPTSSGANVLTF	TGTGCCAGCGATCCAACCAGCTCTGGGGCCAACGTCCTGACTTTC
TRBD1	TRBV5-1	NA	TRBJ2-7	CASSSTTGQGPEQYF	TGCGCCAGCAGCTCAACCACGGGACAGGGTCCCGAGCAGTACTTC
TRBD1	TRBV2	NA	TRBJ1-2	CASRGQGALYGYTF	TGTGCCAGCAGAGGACAGGGGGCCCTCTATGGCTACACCTTC
TRBD1	TRBV4-3	NA	TRBJ2-1	CASSQVGPGQGGDEQFF	TGCGCCAGCAGCCAAGTAGGACCGGGACAGGGGGGCGATGAGCAGTTCTTC
NA	TRBV29-1	NA	TRBJ2-7	CSVEQGLAYEQYF	TGCAGCGTTGAACAGGGGCTCGCCTACGAGCAGTACTTC
NA	TRBV28	NA	TRBJ1-2	CASSFIHGYTF	TGTGCCAGCAGTTTTATTCATGGCTACACCTTC
TRBD2	TRBV9	NA	TRBJ2-1	CASSYGLADYNEQFF	TGTGCCAGCAGCTATGGACTAGCGGACTACAATGAGCAGTTCTTC
NA	TRBV2	NA	TRBJ1-1	CASRQLQGRTEAFF	TGTGCCAGCAGACAATTACAGGGCCGGACTGAAGCTTTCTTT
NA	TRBV7-3	NA	TRBJ1-1	CASSLSGGPSEAFF	TGTGCCAGCAGCTTAAGCGGAGGGCCCTCTGAAGCTTTCTTT
NA	TRBV12-3/TRBV12-4	once	TRBJ1-1	CASRARNTEAFF	TGTGCCAGCAGGGCCAGGAACACTGAAGCTTTCTTT
TRBD2	TRBV25-1	few	TRBJ2-7	CASRGLAPDYEQYF	TGTGCCAGCAGGGGACTAGCGCCCGACTACGAGCAGTACTTC
NA	TRBV7-9	NA	TRBJ1-4	CASSLSTDFNEKLFF	TGTGCCAGCAGCTTATCGACAGATTTCAATGAAAAACTGTTTTTT
NA	TRBV19	NA	TRBJ2-3	CASSIGESPDTQYF	TGTGCCAGTAGTATCGGAGAGAGCCCAGATACGCAGTATTTT
NA	TRBV28	NA	TRBJ1-2	CASIPGTRNYGYTF	TGTGCCAGCATCCCCGGGACACGAAACTATGGCTACACCTTC